Below, 19 T cell receptor beta chains from the same sample are listed, as sequenced in a study of T cells in Graves' hyperthyroidism and ophthalmopathy. The source material, RNA transcripts, was used to amplify TCR beta CDR3 regions. An initial round of RT-PCR targeting the TCR CDR3 relied on the HTBI primer set. TCRdb ran MiXCR on the multiplex PCR reads and lists one entry per CDR3 protein. The sample includes hundreds of thousands of distinct CDR3 sequences, about 14% of them seen just once. The sequencing sample was made of blood. The receptors stem from a woman in her forties or fifties with Graves' ophthalmopathy.

The table lists this clonotype with many counts. The rearrangement links TRBV3-1 to TRBJ1-2; D is undetermined. CDR1 and CDR2 from the germline V gene are LGHDT and YNNKEL (reference sequence). This CDR3 contains 14 residues. V shed 5 bases and J shed 4 bases, with 14 bases lying between them. The CDR3 region has the DNA TGTGCCAGCAGCAATTTACAGAAAACCTATGGCTACACCTTC. Translation gives CASSNLQKTYGYTF. Together with reference TRBV3-1 and TRBJ1-2, the CDR3 gives the full variable domain: DTAVSQTPKYLVTQMGNDKSIKCEQNLGHDTMYWYKQDSKKFLKIMFSYNNKELIINETVPNRFSPKSPDKAHLNLHINSLELGDSAVYFCASSNLQKTYGYTFGSGTRLTVV.

This clonotype was seen repeatedly, ten times or more. The chain links TRBV28 to TRBJ1-1, with TRBD1 as a possible D gene (5 bases). Germline V gene lookup returns CDR1 MDHEN and CDR2 SYDVKM. This CDR3 spans 15 amino acids. Trimming pared 6 bases from V and 2 bases from J, leaving 16 bases between. The CDR3 protein is CASRYSPGQNTEAFF. CDR3 nucleotides: TGTGCCAGCAGATATTCCCCTGGACAAAACACTGAAGCTTTCTTT.

Ten or more counts support this clonotype. V usage is TRBV6-1 and J usage is TRBJ1-1; D not certain. CDR1 and CDR2 from the germline V gene are MNHNS and SASEGT. This CDR3 is built from 15 residues. Trimming took off 6 bases at V and 1 base at J, with 15 bases between the two ends. CDR3 sequence reads: CASSRTTAWNTEAFF. The CDR3 DNA reads as TGTGCCAGCAGCCGTACCACGGCTTGGAACACTGAAGCTTTCTTT.

In this sample, this clonotype turned up many times. This chain connects TRBV20-1 to TRBJ2-7; 13 nucleotides line up with TRBD2. The ends lost 0 bases at V and 2 bases at J; junction bases unmatched: 1. The CDR3 totals 15 residues. Germline-derived CDR1 and CDR2 are DFQATT and SNEGSKA (reference sequence). This CDR3 is CSARELAGGPYEQYF. CDR3 DNA sequence: TGCAGTGCTAGAGAACTAGCGGGAGGGCCCTACGAGCAGTACTTC.

This clonotype was observed at least ten times. The chain links TRBV6-2 or TRBV6-3 to TRBJ2-7, with TRBD1 matching 7 bases. The CDR3 is made up of 16 amino acids. Germline V lookup: CDR1 MNHEY, CDR2 SVGEGT. The V segment lost 7 bases and the J segment 3 bases; nucleotides outside the gene matches: 15. In DNA form, the CDR3 reads TGTGCCAGCACCTACGGGCCCCGGGACAGCGACTACGAGCAGTACTTC. It translates to CASTYGPRDSDYEQYF.

The rearrangement joins TRBV9 to TRBJ2-2; D perhaps matches TRBD1 (6 bases). Germline CDR1 is SGDLS and CDR2 is YYNGEE. V lost 4 bases and J 5 bases, leaving 15 bases between the germline ends. The CDR3 covers 15 residues. CDR3 sequence reads: CASSTLSDRTGELFF. The CDR3 DNA is TGTGCCAGCAGCACGCTATCAGACAGGACCGGGGAGCTGTTTTTT.

The J gene is TRBJ1-1, the V gene TRBV27, with D perhaps TRBD1 (5 bases). Germline V gene sequence: CDR1 MNHEY, CDR2 SMNVEV (reference sequence). Trimming left V 9 bases short and J 10 bases short, with 15 bases between. This CDR3 is built from 11 residues. CDR3 sequence reads: CASWDFGRAFF. The CDR3 DNA reads as TGTGCCAGTTGGGACTTCGGGAGAGCTTTCTTT.

This chain uses TRBV9 with TRBJ1-3; D not certain. CDR3 length: 15 residues. Germline CDR1 reads SGDLS; CDR2 reads YYNGEE. V was pared by 1 base and J by 1 base, with 9 bases between. The CDR3 spells CASSVTGGSGNTIYF. The CDR3 DNA reads as TGTGCCAGCAGCGTAACGGGAGGATCTGGAAACACCATATATTTT.

The chain has TRBV30 and TRBJ2-7; D may match TRBD1 or TRBD2 (5 bases each). The V end lost 2 bases, the J end lost 2 bases, and 22 bases lay between the germline ends. This CDR3 has 17 amino acids. Germline lookup yields CDR1 GTSNPN and CDR2 SVGIG (reference sequence). CDR3 residues: CAWSSPPSGRWTYEQYF. The CDR3 DNA reads TGTGCCTGGAGTTCCCCCCCCTCGGGACGGTGGACCTACGAGCAGTACTTC.

This clonotype showed up just a few times. The chain uses TRBV15 and TRBJ1-1; the D gene is possibly TRBD1 (6 bases). The CDR3 extends over 16 amino acids. V was trimmed by 7 bases and J by 1 base, leaving 19 bases between them. Germline CDR1 LNHNV, CDR2 YYDKDF (reference sequence). Here the CDR3 DNA reads TGTGCCACCACTTGGGGCAGTTCGGGACAGAACACTGAAGCTTTCTTT. Amino acids: CATTWGSSGQNTEAFF.

This clonotype has a handful of counts. Here the CDR3 DNA reads TGTGCCAGCAGCAGAAGGAGGGCAGAGAACACCGGGGAGCTGTTTTTT. Translation gives CASSRRRAENTGELFF. The chain uses TRBV7-3 and TRBJ2-2, with a weak D call TRBD2 (6 bases). This CDR3 has 16 amino acids. The ends were cut back, 5 bases at V and 1 base at J, with 14 bases in the middle. Germline V gene data show CDR1 as SGHTA and CDR2 as FQGTGA.

This clonotype was seen repeatedly, ten times or more. The J gene is TRBJ1-4, the V gene TRBV28; no clear D gene. Deletions cut 1 base from V and 3 bases from J, with 12 bases between. The CDR3 runs to 16 residues. The germline V gene has CDR1 MDHEN and CDR2 SYDVKM. This chain's CDR3 is CASSLYLQKPNEKLFF. The CDR3 DNA follows: TGTGCCAGCAGTTTATACTTACAGAAACCTAATGAAAAACTGTTTTTT.

The chain is built from TRBV6-9 and TRBJ2-1; D gene uncertain. The V and J ends lost 4 bases and 7 bases respectively, with 8 bases between them. This CDR3 is 12 amino acids long. The V gene's germline CDR1 is MNHGY and CDR2 SVAAGI. The DNA of the CDR3 is TGTGCCAGCAGTTCGACCAAGAATGAGCAGTTCTTC. Its translation is CASSSTKNEQFF.

The table lists this clonotype with many counts. V gene TRBV27 combines with J gene TRBJ2-7; no firm D call. CDR1 and CDR2 (germline): MNHEY, SMNVEV (reference sequence). The V end lost 6 bases, the J end lost 2 bases, and 14 bases lay between the germline ends. This CDR3 contains 14 residues. CDR3 residues: CASSIGRRAYEQYF. DNA for the CDR3: TGTGCCAGCAGCATCGGCAGGAGAGCCTACGAGCAGTACTTC.

Many counts were recorded for this clonotype. The chain's CDR3 is CASSPGGRLANEQFF. The CDR3 nucleotides are TGTGCCAGCAGCCCGGGCGGGAGGTTGGCCAATGAGCAGTTCTTC. This sequence joins TRBV3-2 and TRBJ2-1; the D call TRBD2 from the table was never checked on the DNA. TRBV3-2 is shown as a pseudogene. This CDR3 is 15 amino acids long.

This clonotype came up a few times. The rearrangement joins TRBV28 to TRBJ2-3; TRBD1 matches at 12 bases. From germline, CDR1 is MDHEN and CDR2 SYDVKM. The J segment lost 5 bases and the V segment lost 6 bases, leaving 6 bases of the junction unmatched. CDR3 size: 15 residues. The CDR3 nucleotides read TGTGCCAGCAGCTGGGACAGGGGGCGGGGAGATACGCAGTATTTT. This encodes CASSWDRGRGDTQYF.

The chain has TRBV28 and TRBJ1-2; D is ambiguous. The germline V gene has CDR1 MDHEN and CDR2 SYDVKM. The germline V and J ends were trimmed by 4 bases and 8 bases, with 14 bases remaining between them. The CDR3 consists of 13 residues. CDR3 coding DNA: TGTGCCAGCAGTTACATACACCGGGAGGGCTACACCTTC. Encoded protein: CASSYIHREGYTF.

This clonotype was picked up many times. The chain uses TRBV12-3 or TRBV12-4 and TRBJ1-2; 7 nucleotides agree with TRBD1. CDR3 length: 13 residues. V gave up 1 base and J gave up 10 bases; unmatched junction bases: 6. DNA of the CDR3: TGTGCCAGCAGTTTAGTAGGGACAGAATACTACACCTTC. Translating gives CASSLVGTEYYTF.

This clonotype was observed many times. The J gene is TRBJ1-2, the V gene TRBV28; weak D call: TRBD1 (5 bases). Germline values: CDR1 MDHEN, CDR2 SYDVKM. Deletions cut 6 bases from V and 7 bases from J, with 21 bases between. The CDR3 consists of 15 residues. DNA for the CDR3: TGTGCCAGCAGCGGAAGGGACGGCGGAAGATCTGGCTACACCTTC. Its protein product is CASSGRDGGRSGYTF.